This record covers a single TCR beta chain. Per the germline V gene, CDR1 is MNHEY and CDR2 is SVGAGI. Trimming removed 0 bases at V and 14 bases at J, with 14 bases between. The CDR3 runs to 13 residues. This entry is derived from a study of technical replicates of blood from a handful of donors. Clones were sequenced by immunoSEQ multiplex PCR, and TCRdb holds only the in-frame ones, with some missing. The profile shows some 93,000 clones, 95% of them singletons. The sequenced material came from T cells isolated from PBMCs. The chain carries TRBV6-5 and TRBJ1-3, with D possibly TRBD1 on 5 matching bases. This TCR was sampled from a human donor in good health. The CDR3 here is CASSYSQRQKVYF. For the CDR3, the DNA is TGTGCCAGCAGTTACTCCCAACGACAGAAGGTATATTTT.